The sample holds one count of the clone carrying this T cell receptor beta chain. This sample is part of a study of blood T cell repertoires in COVID-19. The method was immunoSEQ multiplex PCR; TCRdb's version includes in-frame clones alone and lacks a portion of them. The sample holds nearly 200,000 clones, roughly 90% seen once. This CDR3 has 16 residues. V lost 1 base to trimming and J lost 3 bases, with 13 bases between them. The germline CDR1 and CDR2 sequences are SGHRS and YFSETQ. The sequencing input was PBMCs or T cells enriched from blood (not recorded which). This clonotype was obtained from a woman between 18 and 30 years old who had recovered from COVID-19. J is TRBJ2-2 and V is TRBV5-1; tentatively, D is TRBD1 (6 bases). The CDR3 coding sequence is TGCGCCAGCAGCTTGTATATGAGGACAGACACCGGGGAGCTGTTTTTT. Protein: CASSLYMRTDTGELFF.